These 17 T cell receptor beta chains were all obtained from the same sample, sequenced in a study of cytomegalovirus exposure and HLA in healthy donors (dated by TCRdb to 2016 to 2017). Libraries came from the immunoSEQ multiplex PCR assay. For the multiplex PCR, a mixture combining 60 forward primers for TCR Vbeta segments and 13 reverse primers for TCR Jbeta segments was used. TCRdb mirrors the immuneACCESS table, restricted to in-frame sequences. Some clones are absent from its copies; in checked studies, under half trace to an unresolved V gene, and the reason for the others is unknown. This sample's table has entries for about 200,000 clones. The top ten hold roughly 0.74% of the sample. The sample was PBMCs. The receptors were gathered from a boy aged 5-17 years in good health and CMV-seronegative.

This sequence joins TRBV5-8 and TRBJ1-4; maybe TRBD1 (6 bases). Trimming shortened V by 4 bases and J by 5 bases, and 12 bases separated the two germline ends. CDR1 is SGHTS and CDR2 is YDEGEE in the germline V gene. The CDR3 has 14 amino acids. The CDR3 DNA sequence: TGTGCCAGCAGCACCGGACAGAGGAATGAAAAACTGTTTTTT. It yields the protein CASSTGQRNEKLFF.

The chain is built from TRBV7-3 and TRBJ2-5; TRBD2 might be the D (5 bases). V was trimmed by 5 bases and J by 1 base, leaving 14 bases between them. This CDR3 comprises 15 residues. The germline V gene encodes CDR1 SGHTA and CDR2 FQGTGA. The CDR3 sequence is CASSPLASTQETQYF. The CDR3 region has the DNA TGTGCCAGCAGCCCTTTAGCGAGTACCCAAGAGACCCAGTACTTC.

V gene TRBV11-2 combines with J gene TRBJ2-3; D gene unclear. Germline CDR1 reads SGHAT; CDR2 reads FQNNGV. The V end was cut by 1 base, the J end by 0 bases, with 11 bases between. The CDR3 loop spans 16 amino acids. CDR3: CASSLGVITSTDTQYF. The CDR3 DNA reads TGTGCCAGCAGCTTAGGAGTAATAACTAGCACAGATACGCAGTATTTT.

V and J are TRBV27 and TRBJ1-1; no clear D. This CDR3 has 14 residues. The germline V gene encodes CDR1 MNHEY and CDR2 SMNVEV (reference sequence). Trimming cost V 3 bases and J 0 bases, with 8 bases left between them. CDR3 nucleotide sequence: TGTGCCAGCAGTTTTAGAGCTATGAACACTGAAGCTTTCTTT. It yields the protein CASSFRAMNTEAFF.

Written as DNA, the CDR3 is TGTGCCAGCAGTCCTGGGACAGGGGGCAGTGAAGAGACCCAGTACTTC. Protein sequence: CASSPGTGGSEETQYF. This chain uses TRBV6-6 with TRBJ2-5; 12 bases map to TRBD1. The J segment lost 3 bases and the V segment lost 5 bases, leaving 7 bases of the junction unmatched. Germline V gene lookup returns CDR1 MNHNY and CDR2 SVGAGI (reference sequence). The CDR3 consists of 16 residues.

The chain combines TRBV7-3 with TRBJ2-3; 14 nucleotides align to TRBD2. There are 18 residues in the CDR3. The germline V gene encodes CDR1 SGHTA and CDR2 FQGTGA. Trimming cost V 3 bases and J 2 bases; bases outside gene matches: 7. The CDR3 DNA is TGTGCCAGCAGCTTGGGACTAGCGGGGGATGAAAACACAGATACGCAGTATTTT. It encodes CASSLGLAGDENTDTQYF.

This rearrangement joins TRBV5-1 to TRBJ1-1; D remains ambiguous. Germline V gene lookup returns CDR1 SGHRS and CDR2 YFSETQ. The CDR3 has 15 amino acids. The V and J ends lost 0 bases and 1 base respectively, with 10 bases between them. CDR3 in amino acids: CASSLAAAGNTEAFF. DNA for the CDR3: TGCGCCAGCAGCTTGGCCGCCGCAGGGAACACTGAAGCTTTCTTT.

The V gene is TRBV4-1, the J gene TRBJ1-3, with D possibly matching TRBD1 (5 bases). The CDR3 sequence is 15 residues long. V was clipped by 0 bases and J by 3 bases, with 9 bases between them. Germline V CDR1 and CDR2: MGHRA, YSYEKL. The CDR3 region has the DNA TGCGCCAGCAGCCAAGATCAGGGATTTGGAAACACCATATATTTT. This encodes CASSQDQGFGNTIYF.

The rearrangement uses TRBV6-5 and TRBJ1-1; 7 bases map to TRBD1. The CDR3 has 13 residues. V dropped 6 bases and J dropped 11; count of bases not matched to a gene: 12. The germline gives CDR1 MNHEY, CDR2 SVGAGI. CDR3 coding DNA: TGTGCCAGCAGGCACCGGGACAGTTTAGGCGCTTTCTTT. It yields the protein CASRHRDSLGAFF.

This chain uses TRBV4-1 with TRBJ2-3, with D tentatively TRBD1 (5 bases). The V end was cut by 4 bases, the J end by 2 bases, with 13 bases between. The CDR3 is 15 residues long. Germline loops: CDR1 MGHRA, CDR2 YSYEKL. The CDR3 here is CASSLSSGATDTQYF. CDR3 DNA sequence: TGCGCCAGCAGCCTAAGTAGTGGGGCCACAGATACGCAGTATTTT.

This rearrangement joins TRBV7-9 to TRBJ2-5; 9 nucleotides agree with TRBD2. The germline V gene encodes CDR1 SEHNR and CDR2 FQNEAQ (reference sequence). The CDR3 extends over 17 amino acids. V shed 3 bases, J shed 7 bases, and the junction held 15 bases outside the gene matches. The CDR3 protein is CASSFPRGGPSGVTQYF. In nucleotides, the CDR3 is TGTGCCAGCAGCTTCCCGCGGGGGGGGCCTTCCGGGGTGACCCAGTACTTC.

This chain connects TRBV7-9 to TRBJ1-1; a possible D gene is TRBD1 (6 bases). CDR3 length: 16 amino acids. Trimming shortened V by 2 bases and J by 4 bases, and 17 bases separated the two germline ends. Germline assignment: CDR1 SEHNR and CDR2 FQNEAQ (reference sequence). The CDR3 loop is CASSLTVTTGITEAFF. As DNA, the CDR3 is TGTGCCAGCAGCTTAACTGTAACGACAGGCATCACTGAAGCTTTCTTT. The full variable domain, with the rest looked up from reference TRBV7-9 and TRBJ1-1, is DTGVSQNPRHKITKRGQNVTFRCDPISEHNRLYWYRQTLGQGPEFLTYFQNEAQLEKSRLLSDRFSAERPKGSFSTLEIQRTEQGDSAMYLCASSLTVTTGITEAFFGQGTRLTVV.

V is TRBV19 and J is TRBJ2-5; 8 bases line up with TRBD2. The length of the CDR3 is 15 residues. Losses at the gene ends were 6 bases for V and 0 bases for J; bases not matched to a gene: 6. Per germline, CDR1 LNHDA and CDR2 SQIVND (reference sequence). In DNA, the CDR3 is TGTGCCAGTAGCGGGGGGGCGGGGAACCAAGAGACCCAGTACTTC. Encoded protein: CASSGGAGNQETQYF.

DNA of the CDR3: TGTGCCAGCAGCGCATCTGGGGGGTACGAAAAACTGTTTTTT. Translation gives CASSASGGYEKLFF. V and J are TRBV11-2 and TRBJ1-4, with D possibly matching TRBD1 (5 bases). This CDR3 has 14 amino acids. V lost 5 bases, J lost 8 bases, and 15 bases lay in between. CDR1 and CDR2 from the germline V gene are SGHAT and FQNNGV.

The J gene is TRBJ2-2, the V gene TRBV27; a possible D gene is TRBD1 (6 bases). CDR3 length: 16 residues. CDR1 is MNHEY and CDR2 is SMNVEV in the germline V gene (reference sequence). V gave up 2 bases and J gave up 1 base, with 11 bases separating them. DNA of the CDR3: TGTGCCAGCAGTTTAGGCCCGACAGGGAACACCGGGGAGCTGTTTTTT. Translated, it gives CASSLGPTGNTGELFF.

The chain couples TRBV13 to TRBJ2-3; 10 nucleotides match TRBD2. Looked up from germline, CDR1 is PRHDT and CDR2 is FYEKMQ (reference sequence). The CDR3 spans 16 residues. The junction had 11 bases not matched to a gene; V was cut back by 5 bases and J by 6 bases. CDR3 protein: CASSPLGLAPSDTQYF. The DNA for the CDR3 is TGTGCCAGCAGCCCTTTGGGACTAGCGCCGTCGGATACGCAGTATTTT.

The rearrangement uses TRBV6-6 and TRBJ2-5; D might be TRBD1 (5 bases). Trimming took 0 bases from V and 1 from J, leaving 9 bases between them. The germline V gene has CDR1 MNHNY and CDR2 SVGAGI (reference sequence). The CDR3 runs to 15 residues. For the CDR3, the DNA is TGTGCCAGCAGTTACTCTCCAGGGCCCCAAGAGACCCAGTACTTC. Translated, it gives CASSYSPGPQETQYF.